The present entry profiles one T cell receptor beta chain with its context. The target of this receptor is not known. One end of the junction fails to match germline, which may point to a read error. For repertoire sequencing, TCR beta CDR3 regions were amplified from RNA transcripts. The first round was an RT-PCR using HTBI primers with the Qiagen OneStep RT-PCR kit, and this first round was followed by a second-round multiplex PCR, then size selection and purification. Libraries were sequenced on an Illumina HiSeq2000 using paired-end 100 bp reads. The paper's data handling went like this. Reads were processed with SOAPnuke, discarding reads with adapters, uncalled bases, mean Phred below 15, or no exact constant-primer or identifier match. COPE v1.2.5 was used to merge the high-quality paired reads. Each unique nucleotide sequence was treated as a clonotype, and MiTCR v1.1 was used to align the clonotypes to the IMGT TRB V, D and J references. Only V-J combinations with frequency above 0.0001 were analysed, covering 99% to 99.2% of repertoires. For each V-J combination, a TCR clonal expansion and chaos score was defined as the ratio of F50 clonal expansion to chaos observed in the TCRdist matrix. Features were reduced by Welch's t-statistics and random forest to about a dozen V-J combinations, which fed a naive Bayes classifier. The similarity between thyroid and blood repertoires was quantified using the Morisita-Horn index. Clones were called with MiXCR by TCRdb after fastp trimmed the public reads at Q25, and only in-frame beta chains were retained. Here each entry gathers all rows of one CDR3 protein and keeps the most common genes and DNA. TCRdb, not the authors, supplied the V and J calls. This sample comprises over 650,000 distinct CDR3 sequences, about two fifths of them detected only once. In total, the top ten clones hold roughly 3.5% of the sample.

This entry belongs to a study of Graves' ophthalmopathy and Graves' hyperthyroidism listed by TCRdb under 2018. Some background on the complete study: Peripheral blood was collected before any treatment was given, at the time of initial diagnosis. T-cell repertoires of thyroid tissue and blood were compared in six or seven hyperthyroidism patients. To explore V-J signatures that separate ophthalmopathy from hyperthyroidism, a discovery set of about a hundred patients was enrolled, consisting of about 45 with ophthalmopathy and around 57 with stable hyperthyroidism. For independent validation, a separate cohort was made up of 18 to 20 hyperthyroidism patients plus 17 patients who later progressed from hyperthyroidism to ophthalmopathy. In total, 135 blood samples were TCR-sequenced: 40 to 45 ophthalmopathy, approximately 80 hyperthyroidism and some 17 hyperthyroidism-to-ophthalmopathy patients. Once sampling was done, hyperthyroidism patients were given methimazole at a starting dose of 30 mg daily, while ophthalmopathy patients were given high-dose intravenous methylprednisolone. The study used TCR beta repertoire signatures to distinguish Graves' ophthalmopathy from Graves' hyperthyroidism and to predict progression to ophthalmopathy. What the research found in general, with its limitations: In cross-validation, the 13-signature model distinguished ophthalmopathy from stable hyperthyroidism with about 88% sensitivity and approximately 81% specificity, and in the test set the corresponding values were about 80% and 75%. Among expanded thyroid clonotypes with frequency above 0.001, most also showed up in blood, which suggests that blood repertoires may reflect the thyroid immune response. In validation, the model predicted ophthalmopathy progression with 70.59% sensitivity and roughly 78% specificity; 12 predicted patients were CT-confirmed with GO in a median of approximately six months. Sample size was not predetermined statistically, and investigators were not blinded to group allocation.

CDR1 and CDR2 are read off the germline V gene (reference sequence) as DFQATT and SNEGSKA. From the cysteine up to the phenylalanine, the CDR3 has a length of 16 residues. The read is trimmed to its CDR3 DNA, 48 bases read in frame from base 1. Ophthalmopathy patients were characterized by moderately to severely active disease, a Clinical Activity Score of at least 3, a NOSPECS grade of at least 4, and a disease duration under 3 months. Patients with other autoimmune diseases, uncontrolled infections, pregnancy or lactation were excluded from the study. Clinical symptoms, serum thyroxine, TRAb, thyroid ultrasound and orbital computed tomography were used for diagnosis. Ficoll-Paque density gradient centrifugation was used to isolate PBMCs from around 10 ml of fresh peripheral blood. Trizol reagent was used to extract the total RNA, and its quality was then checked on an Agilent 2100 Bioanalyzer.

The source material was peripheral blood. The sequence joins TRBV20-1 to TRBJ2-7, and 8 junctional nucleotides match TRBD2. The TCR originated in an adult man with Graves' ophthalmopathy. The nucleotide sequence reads TGCAGTGCTAGAGCGGATGGTAGCGGGAAAGCCTACGAGCAGTGCTTC. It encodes CSARADGSGKAYEQCF.